This TCR beta chain came from a study of blood T cell repertoires in COVID-19. Background on the study: Acute and convalescent COVID-19 specimens originated in the United States, Italy and Spain. Sources were T cells, B-cell-depleted T cells, or PBMCs; the material itself was cDNA or gDNA.

In the authors' methods: Nucleated cell counts were estimated from reference gene primer amplification. The repertoire was sequenced with immunoSEQ multiplex PCR; TCRdb's copy has only in-frame clones and lacks some. Clone size and V and J calls were adopted from that table, with D and trimming inferred from the DNA. The sample carries tens of thousands of clones, around 89% recorded once. Sample: peripheral blood. This receptor was identified in a man in his sixties or seventies with active or convalescent COVID-19.

This chain's CDR3 is CASSPSSLGSPGEAFF. As DNA, the CDR3 is TGTGCCAGCTCACCAAGTTCGCTAGGGAGCCCTGGTGAAGCTTTCTTT. This chain uses TRBV18 with TRBJ1-1, with unresolved D. CDR1 is KGHSH and CDR2 is LQKENI in the germline V gene. Deletions cut 2 bases from V and 7 bases from J, with 20 bases between. This CDR3 is built from 16 residues. The full variable domain, its missing parts supplied by reference TRBV18 and TRBJ1-1, is NAGVMQNPRHLVRRRGQEARLRCSPMKGHSHVYWYRQLPEEGLKFMVYLQKENIIDESGMPKERFSAEFPKEGPSILRIQQVVRGDSAAYFCASSPSSLGSPGEAFFGQGTRLTVV.